The 25 T cell receptor beta chains listed next were all sequenced from one sample in a study of CD8 T cells in ankylosing spondylitis (TCRdb year 2017). The library came from 5' RACE. These reads were obtained on an Illumina HiSeq 2500. TCRdb reprocessing: public reads trimmed at Q25 with fastp, clones called with MiXCR, in-frame beta chains kept. Each entry is one CDR3 protein sequence, shown with its most common DNA and genes. The sample contains about 250,000 distinct CDR3 sequences, 32% of them found a single time. The ten most abundant clones make up roughly 4% of the sample. Sequencing was performed on blood, either unsorted or a sorted T cell fraction (not recorded which). The receptors come from a male donor with ankylosing spondylitis or in good health (not recorded which).

This sequence joins TRBV7-9 and TRBJ1-2; 7 bases align to TRBD1. The J segment lost 8 bases and the V segment lost 3 bases, leaving 3 bases of the junction unmatched. Germline V gene lookup returns CDR1 SEHNR and CDR2 FQNEAQ (reference sequence). The CDR3 is 12 amino acids. The CDR3 loop is CASSFGTEGYTF. CDR3 DNA sequence: TGTGCCAGCAGCTTTGGGACAGAGGGCTACACCTTC.

The chain joins TRBV6-5 to TRBJ2-1; TRBD2 matches 7 bases. The junction had 2 bases not matched to a gene; V was cut back by 2 bases and J by 1 base. The germline V gene encodes CDR1 MNHEY and CDR2 SVGAGI. The CDR3 contains 15 residues. The CDR3 nucleotides read TGTGCCAGCAGTTACACGGGGGGTTCCTACAATGAGCAGTTCTTC. It codes for CASSYTGGSYNEQFF.

The chain carries TRBV6-1 and TRBJ1-5; 11 bases fit TRBD1. The germline gives CDR1 MNHNS, CDR2 SASEGT. J was trimmed by 3 bases and V by 5 bases; bases with no gene match: 6. This CDR3 contains 16 residues. CDR3 bases: TGTGCCAGCAGTACCCGGACAGGGGGCGTCAATCAGCCCCAGCATTTT. Protein sequence: CASSTRTGGVNQPQHF.

The chain is built from TRBV20-1 and TRBJ2-7; TRBD1 agrees at 7 bases. CDR3 length equals 12 residues. CDR1 and CDR2 from the germline V gene are DFQATT and SNEGSKA (reference sequence). V lost 3 bases to trimming and J lost 3 bases; unmatched junction nucleotides: 2. The CDR3, as DNA: TGCAGTGCTAGTTACAGGGGCTACGAGCAGTACTTC. Its protein is CSASYRGYEQYF.

The genes are TRBV2 and TRBJ1-4; D is unresolved. The V gene lost 6 bases and the J gene lost 7 bases, with 6 bases spanning the gap. The CDR3 has 11 residues. The germline V gene encodes CDR1 SNHLY and CDR2 FYNNEI. CDR3 nucleotide sequence: TGTGCCAGCAGCCAAACTGAAAAACTGTTTTTT. Amino acid sequence: CASSQTEKLFF.

Ten or more counts support this clonotype. This chain links TRBV12-3 or TRBV12-4 with TRBJ1-1; weak D call: TRBD1 (5 bases). The ends were cut back, 5 bases at V and 0 bases at J, with 10 bases in the middle. This CDR3 has 14 residues. The CDR3 loop reads CASSPTAMNTEAFF. As DNA, the CDR3 is TGTGCCAGCAGTCCGACAGCTATGAACACTGAAGCTTTCTTT.

This rearrangement joins TRBV29-1 to TRBJ2-1; TRBD1 is a possible D gene (6 bases). The CDR3 length is 15 residues. Germline-derived CDR1 and CDR2 are SQVTM and ANQGSEA. Between the trimmed V and J ends, which lost 4 bases and 2 bases, there was a span of 15 bases. The CDR3, as DNA: TGCAGCGTTGGAGTTGGCAGGGGAGCCTACAATGAGCAGTTCTTC. The encoded protein is CSVGVGRGAYNEQFF.

This clonotype was detected only a few times. The chain recombines TRBV6-5 with TRBJ2-3, with D perhaps matching TRBD2 (7 bases). The CDR3 is 17 amino acids. Germline V gives CDR1 MNHEY, CDR2 SVGAGI. The ends were cut back, 2 bases at V and 2 bases at J, with 17 bases in the middle. CDR3: CASSYGAGGASTDTQYF. As DNA, the CDR3 is TGTGCCAGCAGTTACGGTGCTGGGGGGGCCTCCACAGATACGCAGTATTTT.

V gene TRBV11-2 combines with J gene TRBJ2-7; the D gene is possibly TRBD2 (6 bases). The V gene's germline CDR1 is SGHAT and CDR2 FQNNGV. V lost 6 bases, J lost 2 bases, and 14 bases lay in between. This CDR3 has 14 amino acids. CDR3 residues: CASSAGPRPYEQYF. CDR3 nucleotides: TGTGCCAGCAGTGCGGGGCCTCGTCCCTACGAGCAGTACTTC.

The chain uses TRBV3-1 and TRBJ1-2; D is ambiguous. Germline loops: CDR1 LGHDT, CDR2 YNNKEL (reference sequence). The CDR3 length is 14 residues. Trimming removed 0 bases at V and 2 bases at J, with 7 bases between. The CDR3: CASSQDDGNYGYTF. The CDR3, as DNA: TGTGCCAGCAGCCAAGACGACGGAAACTATGGCTACACCTTC.

The rearrangement links TRBV20-1 to TRBJ1-4; D gene unclear. The CDR3 runs 9 residues. CDR1 and CDR2 from the germline V gene are DFQATT and SNEGSKA (reference sequence). V shed 5 bases and J shed 10 bases, with 5 bases lying between them. In DNA, the CDR3 is TGCAGTGCTCCGGTAAAACTGTTTTTT. As protein: CSAPVKLFF.

The chain combines TRBV9 with TRBJ1-6, with TRBD1 matching 8 bases. The length of the CDR3 is 16 residues. The V gene's germline CDR1 is SGDLS and CDR2 YYNGEE. V shed 0 bases, J shed 14 bases, and the junction held 13 bases outside the gene matches. CDR3 amino acids: CASSVGRTGTSWALHF. CDR3 nucleotides: TGTGCCAGCAGCGTAGGACGGACAGGGACATCCTGGGCCCTCCACTTT.

This chain connects TRBV28 to TRBJ1-4; unclear D gene. This CDR3 region has 14 residues. V gave up 5 bases and J gave up 5 bases, with 12 bases separating them. CDR1 is MDHEN and CDR2 is SYDVKM in the germline V gene. CDR3 in amino acids: CASSPRLDNEKLFF. The CDR3 coding sequence is TGTGCCAGCAGTCCCAGGTTAGACAATGAAAAACTGTTTTTT.

This rearrangement joins TRBV5-1 to TRBJ2-1, with 8 bases matching TRBD1. The CDR3 has 15 residues. Per the germline V gene, CDR1 is SGHRS and CDR2 is YFSETQ. V shed 1 base, J shed 8 bases, and the junction held 8 bases outside the gene matches. This chain's CDR3 is CASSLYMDRDHEQFF. In DNA, the CDR3 is TGCGCCAGCAGCTTGTATATGGACAGGGACCATGAGCAGTTCTTC.

This clonotype appeared a few times. This rearrangement joins TRBV20-1 to TRBJ2-7; either TRBD1 or TRBD2 may fit D (6 bases each). From germline, CDR1 is DFQATT and CDR2 SNEGSKA (reference sequence). Trimming left V 3 bases short and J 3 bases short, with 9 bases between. This CDR3 contains 12 residues. The CDR3 DNA sequence: TGCAGTGCTAGGCGGGACATCTACGAGCAGTACTTC. Amino acids: CSARRDIYEQYF.

The table lists this clonotype with a few counts. V gene TRBV20-1 combines with J gene TRBJ2-7; 7 bases align to TRBD1. Germline loops: CDR1 DFQATT, CDR2 SNEGSKA (reference sequence). This CDR3 has 15 residues. The V and J ends lost 0 bases and 4 bases, in that order; junction bases with no gene match: 9. This CDR3 reads CSARDTTGSQYEQYF. The DNA for the CDR3 is TGCAGTGCTAGAGATACGACAGGGTCGCAATACGAGCAGTACTTC.

The chain has TRBV10-3 and TRBJ1-5; 8 nucleotides match TRBD1. Trimming cost V 9 bases and J 3 bases; bases outside gene matches: 7. The CDR3 extends over 14 amino acids. Germline V gene sequence: CDR1 ENHRY, CDR2 SYGVKD. CDR3 protein: CAIAVTGDNQPQHF. DNA for the CDR3: TGTGCCATAGCCGTGACAGGGGACAATCAGCCCCAGCATTTT.

The chain couples TRBV10-3 to TRBJ1-2, with a tentative D call TRBD1 (5 bases). Germline CDR1 is ENHRY and CDR2 is SYGVKD. Trimming pared 7 bases from V and 2 bases from J, leaving 8 bases between. The CDR3 runs to 12 residues. This CDR3 is CAITSGNYGYTF. In DNA form, the CDR3 reads TGTGCCATCACCTCAGGGAACTATGGCTACACCTTC.

The chain combines TRBV11-2 with TRBJ2-7; D call uncertain. Per germline, CDR1 SGHAT and CDR2 FQNNGV. The CDR3 sequence is 14 residues long. The V end was cut by 1 base, the J end by 5 bases, with 12 bases between. CDR3 in amino acids: CASSLGPGGDEQYF. CDR3 nucleotides: TGTGCCAGCAGCTTAGGACCCGGTGGGGACGAGCAGTACTTC.

CDR3 DNA: TGCAGCGTTGACATGCTTGCGGGGGGGGTCTACAATGAGCAGTTCTTC. Translating gives CSVDMLAGGVYNEQFF. The chain joins TRBV29-1 to TRBJ2-1; 9 nucleotides agree with TRBD2. Germline V gives CDR1 SQVTM, CDR2 ANQGSEA. CDR3 length: 16 residues. Losses at the gene ends were 3 bases for V and 3 bases for J; bases not matched to a gene: 9.

This clonotype was seen repeatedly, ten times or more. J is TRBJ2-1 and V is TRBV6-1, with D possibly being TRBD1 (6 bases). This CDR3 has 13 residues. Germline assignment: CDR1 MNHNS and CDR2 SASEGT. Trimming took 5 bases from V and 8 from J, leaving 13 bases between them. CDR3 region: CASSRGQSDEQFF. DNA of the CDR3: TGTGCCAGCAGTCGCGGACAGTCCGATGAGCAGTTCTTC.

This clonotype was detected a few times. The chain combines TRBV15 with TRBJ1-1; D not resolved. The CDR3 is 13 residues long. From germline, CDR1 is LNHNV and CDR2 YYDKDF (reference sequence). V shed 0 bases and J shed 8 bases, with 10 bases lying between them. The CDR3 loop reads CATSRDLAGEAFF. CDR3 coding DNA: TGTGCCACCAGCAGAGACCTGGCGGGGGAAGCTTTCTTT.

The genes are TRBV27 and TRBJ1-6; no clear D. CDR3 length: 17 amino acids. CDR1 is MNHEY and CDR2 is SMNVEV in the germline V gene (reference sequence). V lost 2 bases and J 0 bases, leaving 11 bases between the germline ends. CDR3 amino acids: CASSLGVISSYNSPLHF. CDR3 coding DNA: TGTGCCAGCAGTTTAGGTGTGATCAGCTCCTATAATTCACCCCTCCACTTT.

The CDR3 reads CSEGPGGSGANEQFF. DNA of the CDR3: TGCAGTGAAGGGCCTGGTGGTAGCGGGGCGAATGAGCAGTTCTTC. This chain uses TRBV20-1 with TRBJ2-1, with 8 bases lining up with TRBD2. The CDR3 loop spans 15 amino acids. The germline V gene has CDR1 DFQATT and CDR2 SNEGSKA (reference sequence). After removal of 7 bases from V and 7 bases from J, the junction contained 15 bases not matched to a gene.

The V and J genes are TRBV25-1 and TRBJ1-1; D is unresolved. V was shortened by 3 bases and J by 1 base, with 6 bases between the two germline ends. Germline CDR1 MGHDK, CDR2 SYGVNS. CDR3 length equals 13 residues. This CDR3 reads CASSELRNTEAFF. DNA of the CDR3: TGTGCCAGCAGTGAGCTCAGGAACACTGAAGCTTTCTTT.